The entry below gives a single T cell receptor beta chain sequence along with its context. Seattle participants joined during active infection and were tracked over time. This sample is drawn from a study of blood T cell repertoires in COVID-19. Study-wide background: PBMCs, B-cell-depleted T cells, or T cells were the source of the cDNA or gDNA that made up the material.

Germline loops: CDR1 SGHNT, CDR2 YENEEA. The CDR3 sequence is 11 residues long. Deletions cut 6 bases from V and 8 bases from J, with 7 bases between. Sequenced by immunoSEQ multiplex PCR; TCRdb stores in-frame clones only, minus some. The profile covers under 200,000 clones, with roughly 89% appearing a single time and 10% taken by the ten largest. The chain couples TRBV11-3 to TRBJ2-2; no reliable D call. The receptor comes from a woman in her seventies with COVID-19, enrolled during active disease. The sequenced sample consisted of peripheral blood. The CDR3 is CASRAEGELFF. The CDR3 nucleotides read TGTGCCAGCAGGGCGGAAGGGGAGCTGTTTTTT.